This is a list of T cell receptor beta chains from one sample in a study of T cell repertoires in cytomegalovirus infection. One entry per CDR3 protein, called by TCRdb with MiXCR from the reads. The sample includes 55,000 to 85,000 distinct CDR3 sequences, 20% to 25% of them seen just once. No antigen has been identified for these receptors. The material was CD8+ T cells from cultured PBMCs, obtained from culture after CMV antigen stimulation. The receptor source for this set is a human donor in good health (CMV status not recorded). Some clones in this sample may be carry-over from other donors' samples. Both conserved end residues are part of each CDR3. The D gene is left open where the match is weak. Expanded clones get a size class; other rows say once, few or many, or leave the size out.

J gene: TRBJ1-6; clone size: -; V gene: TRBV6-2/TRBV6-3; D gene: -; CDR3 length: 16; CDR3 protein: CASSYPPRRLNSPLHF; CDR3 DNA: TGTGCCAGCAGTTACCCTCCTCGACGTCTTAATTCACCCCTCCACTTT
J gene: TRBJ2-5; clone size: -; V gene: TRBV20-1; D gene: -; CDR3 length: 12; CDR3 protein: CSARNPGETQYF; CDR3 DNA: TGCAGTGCTAGGAATCCTGGGGAGACCCAGTACTTC
J gene: TRBJ1-1; clone size: once; V gene: TRBV27; D gene: TRBD1; CDR3 length: 14; CDR3 protein: CASASGQGYTEAFF; CDR3 DNA: TGTGCCAGCGCGTCGGGACAGGGTTACACTGAAGCTTTCTTT
J gene: TRBJ1-2; clone size: -; V gene: TRBV4-1; D gene: -; CDR3 length: 15; CDR3 protein: CASSQDVGTWFGYTF; CDR3 DNA: TGCGCCAGCAGCCAAGATGTCGGTACATGGTTTGGCTACACCTTC
J gene: TRBJ2-1; clone size: few; V gene: TRBV7-8; D gene: TRBD1; CDR3 length: 16; CDR3 protein: CASSLVGQGIYNEQFF; CDR3 DNA: TGTGCCAGCAGCTTAGTGGGACAGGGTATCTACAATGAGCAGTTCTTC
J gene: TRBJ2-7; clone size: few; V gene: TRBV27; D gene: -; CDR3 length: 14; CDR3 protein: CASRIRDGAYEQYF; CDR3 DNA: TGTGCCAGCAGGATCCGGGACGGGGCCTACGAGCAGTACTTC
J gene: TRBJ1-5; clone size: few; V gene: TRBV12-3/TRBV12-4; D gene: TRBD1; CDR3 length: 16; CDR3 protein: CASSHRGQGSNQPQHF; CDR3 DNA: TGTGCCAGCAGCCACCGTGGACAGGGGAGTAATCAGCCCCAGCATTTT
J gene: TRBJ1-1; clone size: few; V gene: TRBV12-3/TRBV12-4; D gene: -; CDR3 length: 15; CDR3 protein: CASSPRSGMNTEAFF; CDR3 DNA: TGTGCCAGCAGTCCCCGGTCGGGGATGAACACTGAAGCTTTCTTT
J gene: TRBJ2-1; clone size: few; V gene: TRBV29-1; D gene: -; CDR3 length: 10; CDR3 protein: CSVGGYEQFF; CDR3 DNA: TGCAGCGTTGGGGGGTATGAGCAGTTCTTC
J gene: TRBJ2-7; clone size: -; V gene: TRBV7-2; D gene: -; CDR3 length: 13; CDR3 protein: CASSLNPTLEQYF; CDR3 DNA: TGTGCCAGCAGCTTAAACCCAACCTTGGAGCAGTACTTC
J gene: TRBJ1-1; clone size: -; V gene: TRBV7-9; D gene: -; CDR3 length: 16; CDR3 protein: CASNPYRGRLNTEAFF; CDR3 DNA: TGTGCCAGCAATCCATACCGGGGACGTCTGAACACTGAAGCTTTCTTT
J gene: TRBJ2-1; clone size: few; V gene: TRBV6-1; D gene: TRBD2; CDR3 length: 14; CDR3 protein: CASSPLAGINEQFF; CDR3 DNA: TGTGCCAGCAGCCCACTAGCGGGGATAAATGAGCAGTTCTTC
J gene: TRBJ2-1; clone size: -; V gene: TRBV5-1; D gene: -; CDR3 length: 14; CDR3 protein: CASSWRGRDREQFF; CDR3 DNA: TGCGCCAGCAGCTGGAGGGGCCGGGACAGAGAGCAGTTCTTC
J gene: TRBJ1-2; clone size: few; V gene: TRBV30; D gene: TRBD1; CDR3 length: 14; CDR3 protein: CAWNPQGVEDGYTF; CDR3 DNA: TGTGCCTGGAATCCACAGGGGGTCGAGGATGGCTACACCTTC
J gene: TRBJ2-1; clone size: few; V gene: TRBV7-8; D gene: TRBD2; CDR3 length: 15; CDR3 protein: CASSFRLAGSNEQFF; CDR3 DNA: TGTGCCAGCAGCTTCCGACTAGCGGGGTCCAATGAGCAGTTCTTC
J gene: TRBJ2-1; clone size: -; V gene: TRBV12-3/TRBV12-4; D gene: -; CDR3 length: 12; CDR3 protein: CASSQQVNEQFF; CDR3 DNA: TGTGCCAGCAGTCAACAGGTAAATGAGCAGTTCTTC
J gene: TRBJ2-5; clone size: few; V gene: TRBV6-1; D gene: -; CDR3 length: 13; CDR3 protein: CASSEQPKETQYF; CDR3 DNA: TGTGCCAGCAGTGAACAGCCGAAAGAGACCCAGTACTTC
J gene: TRBJ1-5; clone size: -; V gene: TRBV6-6; D gene: -; CDR3 length: 14; CDR3 protein: CASLPRGPHQPQHF; CDR3 DNA: TGTGCCAGCCTCCCCCGGGGCCCACATCAGCCCCAGCATTTT
J gene: TRBJ2-7; clone size: -; V gene: TRBV4-3; D gene: -; CDR3 length: 16; CDR3 protein: CASSPSIGEASYEQYF; CDR3 DNA: TGCGCCAGCAGTCCAAGTATTGGGGAGGCAAGTTACGAGCAGTACTTC
J gene: TRBJ2-1; clone size: -; V gene: TRBV7-3; D gene: TRBD1; CDR3 length: 13; CDR3 protein: CASSVGTANEQFF; CDR3 DNA: TGTGCCAGCAGCGTGGGGACAGCTAATGAGCAGTTCTTC
J gene: TRBJ2-3; clone size: few; V gene: TRBV7-2; D gene: TRBD2; CDR3 length: 16; CDR3 protein: CASSSVQRGGEDTQYF; CDR3 DNA: TGTGCCAGCAGCTCGGTTCAGCGGGGGGGCGAAGATACGCAGTATTTT